This TCR beta chain was identified during a study of CD8+CD57+ T cells in acquired aplastic anemia. The overall study: CD4+ and CD8+ cells, once sorted, gave DNA averaging roughly 3.2 ug.

CD8+CD57+ cell expansion, shown by flow cytometry, had occurred in the patients selected for sequencing. Patients had undergone no therapy by the time their blood was sampled. The use of genomic DNA as template underpinned the TCR beta VDJ and CDR3 profiling. MiXCR was run by TCRdb on the reads, yielding one entry per CDR3 protein. The table has under 350,000 distinct CDR3 sequences, 45% to 65% seen once; the top ten hold roughly 1.3%. Study-wide results and caveats: Roughly 27 shared CD8+ CDR3s appeared highly expressed within patients' immunodominant clones. Simpson's diversity of CD8+ cells was not significantly different in patients compared with controls.

A note on this clonotype: Its matching antigen is unknown.

Trimming removed 0 bases from V and 3 bases from J, with 12 bases in between. The CDR3 sequence is 16 residues long. Germline CDR1 is LNHDA and CDR2 is SQIVND (reference sequence). The receptor comes from a human donor with aplastic anemia. The chain has TRBV19 and TRBJ2-1; D not resolved. What was sequenced was sorted CD4+, CD8+, or CD8+CD57+ T cells (not recorded which) from PBMCs. CDR3 residues: CASSIDPEMHYNEQFF. In DNA form, the CDR3 reads TGTGCCAGTAGTATAGATCCGGAAATGCACTACAATGAGCAGTTCTTC.